The rows below give T cell receptor beta chains drawn from one sample of a study of PD-1 blockade in classical Hodgkin lymphoma. Profiling relied on immunoSEQ multiplex PCR, and the TCRdb table lists in-frame clones only, not all of them. Of 10,000 to 15,000 clones in the sample, approximately 91% were seen once. This sample comprised peripheral blood mononuclear cells (PBMCs), obtained at baseline. These receptors were obtained from a human donor with classical Hodgkin lymphoma. CDR3s include the opening cysteine and the closing phenylalanine or tryptophan. The D gene is left open where the match is weak. Some rows have no size entry. The others give once, few or many, or a class for an expanded clone.

>TRBV7-9|TRBJ1-2|-|once
CASSATEVAYGYTF
TGTGCCAGCAGCGCGACAGAAGTGGCCTATGGCTACACCTTC
>TRBV14|TRBJ2-1|-|few
CASSRTEMSEQFF
TGTGCCAGCAGCCGCACGGAAATGAGTGAGCAGTTCTTC
>TRBV23-1|TRBJ2-1|-|-
CASSPCCSYNEQFF
TGCGCCAGCAGTCCTTGTTGCAGCTACAATGAGCAGTTCTTC
>TRBV5-1|TRBJ1-1|-|-
CASSPLQTYTEAFF
TGCGCCAGCAGCCCCCTTCAGACGTACACTGAAGCTTTCTTT
>TRBV27|TRBJ1-5|-|-
CASSLAGFGSSQPQHF
TGTGCCAGCAGTTTGGCGGGGTTTGGGTCCTCTCAGCCCCAGCATTTT
>TRBV11-2|TRBJ2-1|-|-
CASSLLGGNEQFF
TGTGCCAGCAGCCTTCTAGGCGGCAATGAGCAGTTCTTC
>TRBV12-5|TRBJ1-5|TRBD1|-
CASGLVVTGGLTLNQPQHF
TGTGCTAGTGGTTTGGTCGTGACAGGGGGCCTCACCCTCAATCAGCCCCAGCATTTT
>TRBV5-1|TRBJ2-2|TRBD1|-
CASSSQGAPGELFF
TGCGCCAGCAGCTCACAGGGGGCGCCCGGGGAGCTGTTTTTT
>TRBV9|TRBJ1-2|-|-
CASSVENRAHDYTF
TGTGCCAGCAGCGTAGAGAACAGGGCCCATGACTACACCTTC
>TRBV5-1|TRBJ2-2|TRBD2|-
CASSLTSGGPGELFF
TGCGCCAGCAGCTTGACTAGCGGGGGCCCCGGGGAGCTGTTTTTT
>TRBV29-1|TRBJ1-2|-|-
CSAGPVGESRDFNYGYTF
TGCAGCGCCGGCCCCGTAGGGGAGAGCCGGGATTTTAACTATGGCTACACCTTC
>TRBV7-9|TRBJ2-3|-|-
CASSPPYTDTQYF
TGTGCCAGCAGCCCACCGTACACAGATACGCAGTATTTT
>TRBV11-2|TRBJ2-7|TRBD1|once
CASSFTRDSSYEQYF
TGTGCCAGCAGCTTCACTCGGGACAGCTCCTACGAGCAGTACTTC
>TRBV5-1|TRBJ1-5|-|-
CASSFGGDNQPQHF
TGCGCCAGCAGCTTCGGGGGAGACAATCAGCCCCAGCATTTT
>TRBV7-6|TRBJ2-4|-|-
CASSLHPGNIQYF
TGTGCCAGCAGCTTACATCCAGGGAACATTCAGTACTTC
>TRBV5-1|TRBJ1-4|TRBD1|-
CASSSSTGGGEKLFF
TGCGCCAGCAGCTCATCTACAGGGGGAGGTGAAAAACTGTTTTTT
>TRBV5-1|TRBJ2-1|TRBD2|-
CASSLVPTSGGEQFF
TGCGCCAGCAGCTTGGTCCCGACTAGCGGGGGTGAGCAGTTCTTC